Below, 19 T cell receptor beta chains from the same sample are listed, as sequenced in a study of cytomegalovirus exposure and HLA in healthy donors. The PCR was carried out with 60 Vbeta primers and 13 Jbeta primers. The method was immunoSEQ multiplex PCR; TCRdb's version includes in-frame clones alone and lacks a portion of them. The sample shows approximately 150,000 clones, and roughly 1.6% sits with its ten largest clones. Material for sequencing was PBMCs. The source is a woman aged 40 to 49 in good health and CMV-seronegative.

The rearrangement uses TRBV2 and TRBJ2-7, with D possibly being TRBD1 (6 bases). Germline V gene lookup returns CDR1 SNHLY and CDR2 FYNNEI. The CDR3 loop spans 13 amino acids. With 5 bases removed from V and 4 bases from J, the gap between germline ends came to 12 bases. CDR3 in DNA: TGTGCCAGCAGTCCCGGGACAAGTTACGAGCAGTACGTC. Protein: CASSPGTSYEQYV.

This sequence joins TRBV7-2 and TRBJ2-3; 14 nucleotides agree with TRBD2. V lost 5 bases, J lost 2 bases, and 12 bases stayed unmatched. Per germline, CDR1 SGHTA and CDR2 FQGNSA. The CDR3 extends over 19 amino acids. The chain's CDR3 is CASSRTSGGRGQHTDTQYF. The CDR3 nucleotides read TGTGCCAGCAGCCGGACTAGCGGGGGGCGGGGTCAGCACACAGATACGCAGTATTTT.

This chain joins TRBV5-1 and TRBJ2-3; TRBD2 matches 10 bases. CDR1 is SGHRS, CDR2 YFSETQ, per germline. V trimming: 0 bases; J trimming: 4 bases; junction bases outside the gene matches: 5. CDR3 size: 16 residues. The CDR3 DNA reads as TGCGCCAGCAGCTTGGAAGCGGGGGGGCGGGCAGATACGCAGTATTTT. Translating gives CASSLEAGGRADTQYF. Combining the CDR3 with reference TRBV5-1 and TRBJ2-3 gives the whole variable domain KAGVTQTPRYLIKTRGQQVTLSCSPISGHRSVSWYQQTPGQGLQFLFEYFSETQRNKGNFPGRFSGRQFSNSRSEMNVSTLELGDSALYLCASSLEAGGRADTQYFGPGTRLTVL.

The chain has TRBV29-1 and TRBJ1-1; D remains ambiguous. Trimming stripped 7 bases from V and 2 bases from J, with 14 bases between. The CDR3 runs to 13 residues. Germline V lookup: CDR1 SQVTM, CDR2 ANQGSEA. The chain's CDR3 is CSAPSAVNTEAFF. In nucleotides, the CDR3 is TGCAGCGCCCCCTCGGCGGTAAACACTGAAGCTTTCTTT.

The CDR3, as DNA: TGTGCCAGCAGTTCTTTGACTGAAGCTTTCTTT. It specifies CASSSLTEAFF. The V and J genes are TRBV7-2 and TRBJ1-1; D uncertain. Germline values: CDR1 SGHTA, CDR2 FQGNSA. The CDR3 has 11 residues. V was shortened by 6 bases and J by 5 bases, with 7 bases between the two germline ends.

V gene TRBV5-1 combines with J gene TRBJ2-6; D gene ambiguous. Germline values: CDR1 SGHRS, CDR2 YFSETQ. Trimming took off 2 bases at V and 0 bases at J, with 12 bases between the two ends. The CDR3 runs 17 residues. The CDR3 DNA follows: TGCGCCAGCAGCTTAGCTCTCCAGGACTCTGGGGCCAACGTCCTGACTTTC. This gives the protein CASSLALQDSGANVLTF.

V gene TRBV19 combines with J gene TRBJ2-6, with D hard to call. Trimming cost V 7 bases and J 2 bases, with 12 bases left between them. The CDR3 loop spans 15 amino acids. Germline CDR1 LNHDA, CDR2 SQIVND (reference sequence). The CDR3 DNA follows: TGTGCCAGTACCCATCCGACAACTGGGGCCAACGTCCTGACTTTC. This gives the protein CASTHPTTGANVLTF.

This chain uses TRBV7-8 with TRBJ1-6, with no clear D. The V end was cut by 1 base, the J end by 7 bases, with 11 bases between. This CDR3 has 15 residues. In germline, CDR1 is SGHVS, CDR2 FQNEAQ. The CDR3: CASSLVSGGNSPLHF. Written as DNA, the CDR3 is TGTGCCAGCAGCTTAGTGTCGGGTGGGAATTCACCCCTCCACTTT. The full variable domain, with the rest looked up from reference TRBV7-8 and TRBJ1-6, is GAGVSQSPRYKVAKRGQDVALRCDPISGHVSLFWYQQALGQGPEFLTYFQNEAQLDKSGLPSDRFFAERPEGSVSTLKIQRTQQEDSAVYLCASSLVSGGNSPLHFGNGTRLTVT.

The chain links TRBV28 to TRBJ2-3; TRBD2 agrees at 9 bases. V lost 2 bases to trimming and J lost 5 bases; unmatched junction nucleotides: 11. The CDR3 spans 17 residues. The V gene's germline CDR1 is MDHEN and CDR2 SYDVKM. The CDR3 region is CASSLTARAGGRDTQYF. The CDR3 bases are TGTGCCAGCAGTTTAACCGCAAGGGCGGGGGGGCGAGATACGCAGTATTTT.

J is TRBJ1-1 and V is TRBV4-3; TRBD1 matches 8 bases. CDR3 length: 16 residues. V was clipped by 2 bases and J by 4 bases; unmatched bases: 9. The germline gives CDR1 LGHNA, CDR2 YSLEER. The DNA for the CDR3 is TGCGCCAGCAGCCAATCCAAAGGAACAGGGGGCACTGAAGCTTTCTTT. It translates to CASSQSKGTGGTEAFF.

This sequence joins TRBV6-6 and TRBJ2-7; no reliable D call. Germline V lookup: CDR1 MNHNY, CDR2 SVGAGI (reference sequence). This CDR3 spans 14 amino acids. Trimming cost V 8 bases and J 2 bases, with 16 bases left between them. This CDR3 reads CASSSPGTTYEQYF. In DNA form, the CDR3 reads TGTGCCAGCTCTTCCCCAGGAACGACCTACGAGCAGTACTTC.

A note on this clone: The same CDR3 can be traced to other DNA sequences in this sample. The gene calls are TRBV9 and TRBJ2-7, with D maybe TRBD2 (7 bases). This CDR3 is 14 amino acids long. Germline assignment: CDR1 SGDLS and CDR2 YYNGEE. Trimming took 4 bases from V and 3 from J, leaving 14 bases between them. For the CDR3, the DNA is TGTGCCAGCAGCAAAGAGGGGGGGTTCTACGAGCAGTACTTC. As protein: CASSKEGGFYEQYF.

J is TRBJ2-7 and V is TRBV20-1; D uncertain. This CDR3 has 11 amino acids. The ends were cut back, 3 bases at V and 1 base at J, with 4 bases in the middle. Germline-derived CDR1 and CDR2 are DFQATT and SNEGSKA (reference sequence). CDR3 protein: CSASGSYEQYV. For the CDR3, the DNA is TGCAGTGCTAGCGGGTCCTACGAGCAGTACGTC.

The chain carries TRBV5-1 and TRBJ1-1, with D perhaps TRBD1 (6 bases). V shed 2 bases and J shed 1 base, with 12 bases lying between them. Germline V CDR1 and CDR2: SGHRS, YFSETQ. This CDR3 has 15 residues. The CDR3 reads CASSLTGLENTEAFF. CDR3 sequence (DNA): TGCGCCAGCAGCTTAACAGGGCTAGAGAACACTGAAGCTTTCTTT.

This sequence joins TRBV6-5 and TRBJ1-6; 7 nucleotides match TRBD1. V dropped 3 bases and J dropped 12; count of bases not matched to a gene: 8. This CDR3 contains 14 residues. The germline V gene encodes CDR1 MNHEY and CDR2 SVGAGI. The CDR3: CASSYGDSFQPLHF. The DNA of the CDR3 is TGTGCCAGCAGTTATGGGGACAGCTTTCAACCCCTCCACTTT.

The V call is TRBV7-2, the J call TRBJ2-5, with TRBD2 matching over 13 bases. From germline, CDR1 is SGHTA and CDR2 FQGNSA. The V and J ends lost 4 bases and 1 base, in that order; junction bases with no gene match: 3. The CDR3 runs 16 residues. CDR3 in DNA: TGTGCCAGCAGCTCGCGACTAGCGGGGGGCCAAGAGACCCAGTACTTC. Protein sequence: CASSSRLAGGQETQYF.

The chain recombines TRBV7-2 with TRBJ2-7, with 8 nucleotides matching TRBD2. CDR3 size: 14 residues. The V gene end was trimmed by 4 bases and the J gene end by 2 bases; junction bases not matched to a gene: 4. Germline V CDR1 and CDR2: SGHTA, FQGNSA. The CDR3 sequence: CASSYQGLAYEQYF. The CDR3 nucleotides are TGTGCCAGCAGCTATCAGGGACTAGCCTACGAGCAGTACTTC.

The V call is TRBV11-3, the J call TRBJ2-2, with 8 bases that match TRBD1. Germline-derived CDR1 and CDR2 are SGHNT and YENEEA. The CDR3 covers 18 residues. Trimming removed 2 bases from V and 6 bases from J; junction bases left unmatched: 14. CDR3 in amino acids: CASSLRSAGQGFSGELFF. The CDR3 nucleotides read TGTGCCAGCAGCTTAAGGTCCGCCGGACAGGGCTTTTCCGGGGAGCTGTTTTTT. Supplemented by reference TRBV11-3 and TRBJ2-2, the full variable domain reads EAGVVQSPRYKIIEKKQPVAFWCNPISGHNTLYWYLQNLGQGPELLIRYENEEAVDDSQLPKDRFSAERLKGVDSTLKIQPAELGDSAVYLCASSLRSAGQGFSGELFFGEGSRLTVL.

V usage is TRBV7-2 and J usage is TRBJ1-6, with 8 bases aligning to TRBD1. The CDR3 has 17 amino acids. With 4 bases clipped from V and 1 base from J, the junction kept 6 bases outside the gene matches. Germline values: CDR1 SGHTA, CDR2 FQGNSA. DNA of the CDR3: TGTGCCAGCAGCTACGGACAGGGAAGGTCCTATAATTCACCCCTCCACTTT. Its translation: CASSYGQGRSYNSPLHF.